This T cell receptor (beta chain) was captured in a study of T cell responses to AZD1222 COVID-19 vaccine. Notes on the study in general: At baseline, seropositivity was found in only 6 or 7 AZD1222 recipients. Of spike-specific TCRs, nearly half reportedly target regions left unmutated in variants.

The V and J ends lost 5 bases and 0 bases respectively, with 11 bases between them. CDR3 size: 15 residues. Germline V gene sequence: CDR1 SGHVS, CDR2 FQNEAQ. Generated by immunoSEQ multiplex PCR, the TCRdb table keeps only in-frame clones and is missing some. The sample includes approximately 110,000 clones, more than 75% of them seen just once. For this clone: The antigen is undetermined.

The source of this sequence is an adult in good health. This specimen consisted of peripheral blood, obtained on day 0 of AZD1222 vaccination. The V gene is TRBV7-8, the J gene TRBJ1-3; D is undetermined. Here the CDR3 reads CASSPRLGSGNTIYF. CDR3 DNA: TGTGCCAGCAGCCCTCGTTTGGGCTCTGGAAACACCATATATTTT.